This T cell receptor (beta chain) was captured by sequencing in a study of cytomegalovirus exposure and HLA in healthy donors. The study, taken as a whole, reports: A further, later analysis showed that HLA-associated TCR beta chains (compared with equally common others) were more clonally expanded. Cytomegalovirus-associated TCR beta chains were listed, numbering 164. V- and J-gene trimming in TCR beta was tied to a missense DCLRE1C variant by an analysis performed later.

In the PCR, 60 Vbeta and 13 Jbeta primers were used. Clones were read by immunoSEQ multiplex PCR, and TCRdb kept only the in-frame ones, dropping some. The sample shows 200,000 or so clones, about 83% of them seen only once. A remark on this clone: Its target is not known.

The sequence derives from a woman aged 25 to 45 in good health and CMV-seropositive. The material sequenced was PBMCs.

CDR3 protein: CASSLGVYEQYF. The CDR3 nucleotides are TGTGCCAGCAGCTTAGGAGTGTACGAGCAGTACTTC. V and J are TRBV11-1 and TRBJ2-7; no definite D call. Germline lookup yields CDR1 SGHAT and CDR2 FQDESV (reference sequence). The CDR3 has 12 amino acids. Trimming left V 1 base short and J 4 bases short, with 5 bases between.